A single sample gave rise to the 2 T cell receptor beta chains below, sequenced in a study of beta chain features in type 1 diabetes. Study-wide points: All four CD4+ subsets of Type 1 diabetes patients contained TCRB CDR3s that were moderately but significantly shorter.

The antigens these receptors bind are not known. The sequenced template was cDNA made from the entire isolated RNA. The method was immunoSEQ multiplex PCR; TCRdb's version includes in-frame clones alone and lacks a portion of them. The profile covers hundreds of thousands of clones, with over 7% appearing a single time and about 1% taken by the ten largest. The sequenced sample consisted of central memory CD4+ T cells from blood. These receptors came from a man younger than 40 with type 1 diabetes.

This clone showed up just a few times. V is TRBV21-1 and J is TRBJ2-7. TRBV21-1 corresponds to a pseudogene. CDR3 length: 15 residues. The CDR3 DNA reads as TGTGCCAGCAGCAAAGAGGGCCTCCCCTCCTACGAGCAGTACTTC. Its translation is CASSKEGLPSYEQYF.

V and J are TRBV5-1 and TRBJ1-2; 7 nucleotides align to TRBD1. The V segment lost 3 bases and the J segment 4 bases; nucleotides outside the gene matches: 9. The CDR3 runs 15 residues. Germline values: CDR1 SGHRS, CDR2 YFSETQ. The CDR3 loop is CASSSTGDAGYGYTF. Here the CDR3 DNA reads TGCGCCAGCAGCTCAACAGGGGACGCGGGCTATGGCTACACCTTC.